The rows below give T cell receptor beta chains drawn from one sample of a study of cytomegalovirus exposure and HLA in healthy donors. Assay: immunoSEQ multiplex PCR; the TCRdb copy retains only in-frame clones and omits some. There are some 150,000 clones in the sample; approximately 80% occur only once, and about 3.8% lies in the top ten. The sample taken for sequencing was PBMCs. These receptors all stem from a man younger than 40 in good health and CMV-seropositive. Both conserved end residues are part of each CDR3. D genes are given only for firm matches. Only part of the rows carry a size: once, few, many, or a class if the clone is expanded.

. TRBJ2-7 . TRBV7-3 CASSPDSSYEQYF TGTGCCAGCAGCCCGGACAGTTCCTACGAGCAGTACTTC
. TRBJ2-1 . TRBV28 CASSTYNEQFF TGTGCCAGCAGTACATACAATGAGCAGTTCTTC
. TRBJ2-3 . TRBV4-3 CASSHRGSFTDTQYF TGCGCCAGCAGCCATCGGGGGAGCTTCACAGATACGCAGTATTTT
. TRBJ1-4 TRBD1 TRBV19 CASSSSDRVSEKLFF TGTGCCAGTAGCTCGTCGGACAGGGTATCTGAAAAACTGTTTTTT
few TRBJ1-2 . TRBV5-6 CASSLVTANYGYTF TGTGCCAGCAGCTTGGTCACAGCTAACTATGGCTACACCTTC
. TRBJ2-1 TRBD1 TRBV7-2 CASSLQGATYNEQFF TGTGCCAGCAGCTTACAGGGGGCAACCTACAATGAGCAGTTCTTC
few TRBJ2-7 TRBD1 TRBV5-1 CASSSGQGHSYEQYF TGCGCCAGCAGCTCTGGACAGGGTCATTCCTACGAGCAGTACTTC
. TRBJ2-7 . TRBV2 CASSDEGIGGSYYYEQYF TGTGCCAGCAGTGATGAGGGGATTGGAGGGAGTTACTACTACGAGCAGTACTTC
. TRBJ2-3 TRBD2 TRBV28 CATGGGTDTQYF TGTGCCACCGGGGGGGGTACAGATACGCAGTATTTT
. TRBJ2-5 . TRBV4-2 CASSQGLVQETQYF TGTGCCAGCAGCCAAGGACTAGTTCAAGAGACCCAGTACTTC
. TRBJ1-4 . TRBV7-9 CASSRQATNEKLFF TGTGCCAGCAGCCGACAGGCAACTAATGAAAAACTGTTTTTT
. TRBJ1-2 TRBD1 TRBV7-2 CASSPPTGTAIGYTF TGTGCCAGCAGCCCACCCACCGGGACAGCCATTGGCTACACCTTC
. TRBJ2-2 . TRBV14 CASSKRLGGQNTGELFF TGTGCCAGCAGCAAACGGCTGGGTGGACAGAACACCGGGGAGCTGTTTTTT
once TRBJ1-2 TRBD1 TRBV28 CAITTGSGYGYTF TGTGCCATTACGACAGGGTCCGGCTATGGCTACACCTTC
. TRBJ2-2 . TRBV7-9 CASSSTDRDTGELFF TGTGCCAGCAGCTCAACCGACAGAGACACCGGGGAGCTGTTTTTT
few TRBJ2-2 TRBD1 TRBV5-1 CASSPQGTNGELFF TGCGCCAGCAGTCCACAGGGGACCAACGGGGAGCTGTTTTTT
once TRBJ1-4 . TRBV29-1 CSVYRALNEKLFF TGCAGCGTCTACAGGGCCCTTAATGAAAAACTGTTTTTT
. TRBJ2-7 . TRBV5-1 CASRLTPHGTFSYEQYF TGCGCCAGCAGGCTCACCCCCCACGGGACATTCTCCTACGAGCAGTACTTC
. TRBJ2-4 . TRBV4-1 CASSQERRGAKNIQYF TGCGCCAGCAGCCAAGAGCGAAGGGGCGCCAAAAACATTCAGTACTTC
. TRBJ2-7 TRBD1 TRBV28 CASSSTGVTYEQYF TGTGCCAGCAGTTCGACAGGGGTCACCTACGAGCAGTACTTC
. TRBJ2-5 TRBD2 TRBV7-7 CASSLELAKTQYF TGTGCCAGCAGCTTAGAACTAGCGAAGACCCAGTACTTC
. TRBJ1-4 . TRBV18 CASSPPAREKLFF TGTGCCAGCTCACCACCCGCGCGGGAGAAACTGTTTTTT
. TRBJ2-7 . TRBV5-6 CASSLGEWEQYF TGTGCCAGCAGCTTAGGGGAATGGGAGCAGTACTTC
. TRBJ1-4 TRBD1 TRBV9 CASSPGGGNEKLFF TGTGCCAGCAGCCCAGGGGGCGGTAATGAAAAACTGTTTTTT
. TRBJ1-1 . TRBV18 CASSPFASGQSTNTEAFF TGTGCCAGCTCACCATTTGCCTCAGGACAGAGTACGAACACTGAAGCTTTCTTT
. TRBJ2-7 . TRBV4-1 CASSQEPRGSYEQYF TGCGCCAGCAGCCAAGAGCCCCGGGGGTCCTACGAGCAGTACTTC
. TRBJ1-2 . TRBV7-7 CASSLEGRYVANYGYTF TGTGCCAGCAGCTTAGAAGGCAGGTATGTAGCTAACTATGGCTACACCTTC
. TRBJ2-3 TRBD1 TRBV6-1 CASTRDRSIADTQYF TGTGCCAGCACTAGGGACAGAAGTATAGCAGATACGCAGTATTTT
few TRBJ1-1 . TRBV30 CAWCIRGGNTEAFF TGTGCCTGGTGTATCCGGGGAGGAAACACTGAAGCTTTCTTT
. TRBJ2-7 TRBD1 TRBV13 CASSTRTGPREQYF TGTGCCAGCAGCACCCGGACAGGGCCGAGGGAGCAGTACTTC
. TRBJ2-3 . TRBV15 CATSRRAALDDTQYF TGTGCCACCAGCAGAAGAGCGGCTCTTGACGATACGCAGTATTTT
. TRBJ2-7 . TRBV6-5 CASSFRGAPSYEQYF TGTGCCAGCAGTTTCAGGGGCGCCCCCTCCTACGAGCAGTACTTC
once TRBJ2-7 . TRBV27 CASSLSLTGTYSYEQYF TGTGCCAGCAGTTTATCTCTTACAGGGACCTACTCCTACGAGCAGTACTTC
. TRBJ1-5 . TRBV2 CASSSQGSKPQHF TGTGCCAGCAGTTCACAGGGTAGCAAGCCCCAGCATTTT
. TRBJ1-5 . TRBV15 CATSTDSYSNQPQHF TGTGCCACCAGCACGGACAGTTATAGCAATCAGCCCCAGCATTTT
. TRBJ1-4 TRBD1 TRBV9 CASSGGQGYNEKLFF TGTGCCAGCAGCGGGGGACAGGGCTATAATGAAAAACTGTTTTTT
. TRBJ2-7 TRBD2 TRBV7-9 CASSPTRLTSGSSYEQYF TGTGCCAGCAGTCCGACACGGTTGACTAGCGGGAGCTCCTACGAGCAGTACTTC
. TRBJ2-3 TRBD1 TRBV7-9 CASSRGQIDTQYF TGTGCCAGCAGTCGGGGACAGATAGATACGCAGTATTTT
. TRBJ1-1 . TRBV5-1 CASSVGSHRRMVGLNTEAFF TGCGCCAGCAGCGTGGGGTCCCACAGGCGAATGGTTGGGTTGAACACTGAAGCTTTCTTT
few TRBJ2-7 TRBD1 TRBV14 CASSQDSGTGIYEQYF TGTGCCAGCAGCCAAGATTCCGGGACAGGGATATACGAGCAGTACTTC
. TRBJ2-2 . TRBV29-1 CSAIRDTGELFF TGCAGCGCTATTCGGGATACCGGGGAGCTGTTTTTT
. TRBJ1-2 TRBD1 TRBV30 CACYGTGKANYGYTF TGTGCCTGCTACGGGACAGGGAAAGCTAACTATGGCTACACCTTC
. TRBJ2-7 . TRBV29-1 CSVEPMSREQYF TGCAGCGTTGAACCCATGTCTAGGGAGCAGTACTTC
few TRBJ2-7 TRBD1 TRBV10-3 CAISESRTGGSRAGFEQYF TGTGCCATCAGTGAGTCTAGGACAGGGGGGTCCAGAGCGGGTTTCGAGCAGTACTTC
. TRBJ1-5 TRBD1 TRBV4-3 CASSLDQGADQPQHF TGCGCCAGCAGCCTAGATCAGGGGGCGGATCAGCCCCAGCATTTT
. TRBJ2-7 . TRBV27 CASREQTGHYEQYF TGTGCCAGCAGAGAACAAACAGGCCACTACGAGCAGTACTTC